The sample holds many counts of the clone carrying this T cell receptor (beta chain). TCRdb analysed the 5' RACE reads with MiXCR anew, one entry per CDR3 protein. Here the sample spans around 280,000 distinct CDR3 sequences, 6.5% to 9.5% being singletons. The entry originates in a study of identical twins. Per the germline V gene, CDR1 is SGHAT and CDR2 is FQNNGV. V lost 2 bases to trimming and J lost 9 bases, with 17 bases between them. The CDR3 runs to 15 residues. The sample was also linked to a second study, of yellow fever vaccine responses in identical twins.

V and J are TRBV11-2 and TRBJ2-1; D is perhaps TRBD1 or TRBD2 (5 bases each). This TCR was sampled from a young woman in good health. Material for sequencing was memory (CD45RO+) T cells sorted from blood. The CDR3, as DNA: TGTGCCAGCAGCTTACTAGGGACCATCGAAGGTGAGCAGTTCTTC. Translated: CASSLLGTIEGEQFF.